This TCR beta chain was retrieved from a study of blood T cell repertoires in COVID-19 (TCRdb year 2020). Broadly, across the study: Collaborator samples came from the United States, Italy and Spain and covered acute and convalescent phases of COVID-19. HLA class I and class II types, where available, came from metadata supplied by the sample provider rather than from assay-based typing. A freely available public database, intended as a resource for researchers studying the immune response to SARS-CoV-2, is where the repertoires were released. The dataset comprised deeply sampled blood TCRbeta repertoires from subjects exposed to, actively infected with, or recovered from COVID-19. Samples were obtained from the ongoing ImmuneRACE study (first 160 participants) and from some 1,200 subjects provided by 6 global collaborators. The material from the prospective study consisted of cDNA or gDNA derived from T cells, B-cell-depleted T cells, or PBMCs. The sample metadata nearly always contained a de-identified subject ID, COVID-19 status, age in years and sex. Results and caveats for the whole study, not just this receptor: How much clinical and demographic metadata was included differed by source and by participant, and the metadata was provided uncurated.

Participants in the prospective study were aged roughly 18 to 100 years, lived in approximately 26 United States geographic areas, and enrolled through a virtual design. In the prospective study, cohorts were assigned on the basis of participant-reported clinical history obtained from a screening survey and a study questionnaire. A participant counted as exposed if, within 2 weeks of entering the study, that participant had been in contact with someone who had a PCR-confirmed or clinician-diagnosed COVID-19 case. Each participant in the prospective study had whole blood, serum and a nasopharyngeal or oropharyngeal swab collected by mobile phlebotomists. Additional blood draws and questionnaires over an approximately two-month period could optionally be provided by prospective study participants. Before DNA extraction, blood samples from the prospective study were shipped at room temperature or frozen.

TCRbeta CDR3 regions were amplified from genomic DNA by means of the immunoSEQ Assay, a bias-controlled multiplex PCR. In the paper's pipeline: Nucleated cell counts per sample were estimated from amplification of reference gene primers within the assay. Sequence reads were collapsed and filtered to measure the absolute abundance of every unique TCRbeta CDR3 rearrangement. Productive Simpson clonality was computed per sample as the square root of Simpson's diversity index over productive rearrangements. This immuneACCESS table, as held by TCRdb, lists in-frame sequences with V and J called but not all clones. Of the missing ones, under half trace to an unresolved V gene in checked studies; the others have no known cause. The DNA gave D and trimming, while V, J and clone size come from that table. The sample table shows about 350,000 clones, and around nine tenths are seen once. The ten most abundant clones make up 1% of the sample.

Turning to this clone: The specificity of this receptor is unknown. No base-level quality is on record; no much larger clone is a single base apart.

The sequenced sample consisted of PBMCs or T cells enriched from blood (not recorded which). The sequence was collected from a woman aged 25-40 years who had been exposed to COVID-19.

The sequenced DNA: TGTGCCAGCAGTGCTACTCTCTCCTACGAGCAGTACTTC. Its translation reads: CASSATLSYEQYF. The chain links TRBV27 with TRBJ2-7, with no confident D gene call. The V and J ends are trimmed by 5 bases and 0 bases, leaving 8 bases between them. From the cysteine through the phenylalanine, the CDR3 covers 13 amino acids. Left in the record is the CDR3 DNA by itself, 39 bases read in frame from the first base. The germline V gene (reference sequence) gives CDR1 as MNHEY and CDR2 as SMNVEV.